Given below is one T cell receptor beta chain in context. As yet, its antigen is unknown. CDR3 length: 14 amino acids. V lost 5 bases, J lost 8 bases, and 6 bases stayed unmatched. The germline V gene has CDR1 MNHEY and CDR2 SMNVEV (reference sequence). The entry originates in a study of T cell responses to AZD1222 COVID-19 vaccine. TCRdb's copy holds only in-frame clones and misses some; the assay was immunoSEQ multiplex PCR. The profile shows some 150,000 clones, around 91% of them singletons. Points from the study as a whole: Baseline antibody screening turned up just a handful of seropositive AZD1222 recipients.

The chain is built from TRBV27 and TRBJ2-1; TRBD1 aligns across 10 bases. The receptor was derived from an adult in good health. The specimen comprised peripheral blood, sampled on day 0 of AZD1222 vaccination. CDR3 in amino acids: CASSTRDRGYEQFF. In DNA form, the CDR3 reads TGTGCCAGCAGTACCCGGGACAGGGGCTATGAGCAGTTCTTC.